The rows below give T cell receptor beta chains drawn from one sample of a study of T cell responses to AZD1222 COVID-19 vaccine. Only in-frame clones appear in the TCRdb table, and some are missing; sequencing was by immunoSEQ multiplex PCR. In the table there are about 150,000 clones, 75% to 90% of which are singletons. The sequencing here drew on peripheral blood, taken after recovery from COVID-19. These receptors originate from an adult who had recovered from COVID-19. Each CDR3 is given with its conserved first and last residue. Fields, in order: clone size, J gene, D gene, V gene, CDR3 DNA, CDR3 protein. A D gene is named only where the DNA matches it firmly. The listing skips clone size in some rows; elsewhere it reads once, few, many or a size class.

size: NA
J: TRBJ2-1
D: TRBD2
V: TRBV9
DNA: TGTGCCAGCAGCGTAGCAGGTAGCGGGGTGGTCTACAATGAGCAGTTCTTC
CDR3: CASSVAGSGVVYNEQFF

size: NA
J: TRBJ2-4
D: TRBD1
V: TRBV28
DNA: TGTGCCAGCAGCCGGACAGGGGATGAGGCCAAAAACATTCAGTACTTC
CDR3: CASSRTGDEAKNIQYF

size: few
J: TRBJ1-1
D: TRBD1
V: TRBV4-3
DNA: TGCGCCAGCAGCCCCACGCAGGGGGAGGGGGTGGTGAACACTGAAGCTTTCTTT
CDR3: CASSPTQGEGVVNTEAFF

size: NA
J: TRBJ1-2
D: NA
V: TRBV5-4
DNA: TGTGCCAGCAGCGCCGTTTTGGGGAATGAAAATGGCTACACCTTC
CDR3: CASSAVLGNENGYTF

size: once
J: TRBJ2-7
D: TRBD1
V: TRBV7-2
DNA: TGTGCCAGCAGCTTGGGGACAGGGCCCCTGTACGAGCAGTACTTC
CDR3: CASSLGTGPLYEQYF

size: NA
J: TRBJ1-1
D: NA
V: TRBV19
DNA: TGTGCCAGTAGTATCGAACTAGAGAACACTGAAGCTTTCTTT
CDR3: CASSIELENTEAFF

size: NA
J: TRBJ1-3
D: NA
V: TRBV7-6
DNA: TGTGCCAGCAGCTTAGAGGGCCGACTCTCTGGAAACACCATATATTTT
CDR3: CASSLEGRLSGNTIYF

size: NA
J: TRBJ2-2
D: TRBD1
V: TRBV28
DNA: TGTGCCAGCAGTCCGACAGGGACGGTGACCGGGGAGCTGTTTTTT
CDR3: CASSPTGTVTGELFF

size: NA
J: TRBJ1-2
D: NA
V: TRBV4-2
DNA: TGTGCCAGCAGCCCCAGCGGGCCCCGGGCGGGCTACACCTTC
CDR3: CASSPSGPRAGYTF

size: NA
J: TRBJ1-3
D: NA
V: TRBV28
DNA: TGTGCCAGCAATTTTCCGGGCTCTGGAAACACCATATATTTT
CDR3: CASNFPGSGNTIYF

size: NA
J: TRBJ2-3
D: TRBD2
V: TRBV24-1
DNA: TGTGCCACCAGGGGGACTAGCGGCACAGATACGCAGTATTTT
CDR3: CATRGTSGTDTQYF

size: NA
J: TRBJ1-2
D: TRBD1
V: TRBV7-2
DNA: TGTGCCAGCAGCTCAATGGGACAGGGGAGAGGCTACACCTTC
CDR3: CASSSMGQGRGYTF

size: NA
J: TRBJ1-1
D: TRBD1
V: TRBV23-1
DNA: TGCGCCAGCAGGGGACAGGGCCTTGAGAGCACTGAAGCTTTCTTT
CDR3: CASRGQGLESTEAFF

size: few
J: TRBJ1-4
D: TRBD1
V: TRBV29-1
DNA: TGCAGCGCCTACCCCAGGGGGGCGAATGAAAAACTGTTTTTT
CDR3: CSAYPRGANEKLFF

size: NA
J: TRBJ1-1
D: TRBD1
V: TRBV7-8
DNA: TGTGCCAGCAGCTTCGGACAGGGAAATGAAGCTTTCTTT
CDR3: CASSFGQGNEAFF

size: NA
J: TRBJ1-1
D: NA
V: TRBV6-5
DNA: TGTGCCAGCAGTTACTCGTGGGATTTGAACACTGAAGCTTTCTTT
CDR3: CASSYSWDLNTEAFF

size: NA
J: TRBJ2-7
D: NA
V: TRBV5-1
DNA: TGCGCCAGCAGCTTGTTCCCAGGGATTACCTACGAGCAGTACTTC
CDR3: CASSLFPGITYEQYF

size: NA
J: TRBJ2-3
D: NA
V: TRBV5-6
DNA: TGTGCCAGCAGCGCACCGGGCTCCCTAGAGGTCGATACGCAGTATTTT
CDR3: CASSAPGSLEVDTQYF

size: NA
J: TRBJ1-1
D: TRBD1
V: TRBV27
DNA: TGTGCCAGCAGTTTGAACAGGGGAACTGAAGCTTTCTTT
CDR3: CASSLNRGTEAFF

size: NA
J: TRBJ2-1
D: NA
V: TRBV7-3
DNA: TGTGCCAGCAGCTATAACGCCGGGGCCAATGAGCAGTTCTTC
CDR3: CASSYNAGANEQFF

size: few
J: TRBJ1-2
D: TRBD1
V: TRBV3-1/TRBV3-2
DNA: TGTGCCAGCAGCCCTCAACAGGGGGCGAGGAACGGCTACACCTTC
CDR3: CASSPQQGARNGYTF

size: NA
J: TRBJ2-1
D: NA
V: TRBV2
DNA: TGTGCCAGCAGTTCGGACTGGCACAATGAGCAGTTCTTC
CDR3: CASSSDWHNEQFF

size: few
J: TRBJ1-6
D: NA
V: TRBV19
DNA: TGTGCCAGTAGAGATCCTCGGGGTTCCCTCGGGAATTCACCCCTCCACTTT
CDR3: CASRDPRGSLGNSPLHF

size: NA
J: TRBJ1-4
D: NA
V: TRBV7-9
DNA: TGTGCCAGCAGCTTAGGGATAACTAATGAAAAACTGTTTTTT
CDR3: CASSLGITNEKLFF

size: once
J: TRBJ2-7
D: NA
V: TRBV21-1
DNA: TGTGCCAGCAGCAATAAGGGGGGCGTCTACGAGCAGTACTTC
CDR3: CASSNKGGVYEQYF

size: NA
J: TRBJ1-2
D: NA
V: TRBV11-2
DNA: TGTGCCAGCAGCTTAGCCCTACTTCAGGAAAACTATGGCTACACCTTC
CDR3: CASSLALLQENYGYTF

size: once
J: TRBJ2-5
D: TRBD2
V: TRBV18
DNA: TGTGCCAGCTCACCCCGGACTAGCGGGCAAGAGACCCAGTACTTC
CDR3: CASSPRTSGQETQYF

size: NA
J: TRBJ1-6
D: NA
V: TRBV2
DNA: TGTGCCAGCATGGCATCGGGTTCACCCCTCCACTTT
CDR3: CASMASGSPLHF

size: NA
J: TRBJ2-5
D: TRBD1
V: TRBV7-2
DNA: TGTGCCAGCAGCTTAGTAGGGGGCAGAGGTCAAGAGACCCAGTACTTC
CDR3: CASSLVGGRGQETQYF

size: NA
J: TRBJ1-1
D: TRBD1
V: TRBV7-9
DNA: TGTGCCAGCAGCCCGCAAGGGACAGTGAACACTGAAGCTTTCTTT
CDR3: CASSPQGTVNTEAFF

size: NA
J: TRBJ2-7
D: NA
V: TRBV28
DNA: TGTGCCAGCAGTTTATCCAGGGACCAACCTTCCTACGAGCAGTACTTC
CDR3: CASSLSRDQPSYEQYF

size: NA
J: TRBJ1-1
D: TRBD1
V: TRBV27
DNA: TGTGCCAGCAGTTATGACAGGGGAGTTGGGAACACTGAAGCTTTCTTT
CDR3: CASSYDRGVGNTEAFF

size: NA
J: TRBJ1-6
D: NA
V: TRBV25-1
DNA: TGTGCCAGCAGTGTAGTTGGTTCACCCCTCCACTTT
CDR3: CASSVVGSPLHF

size: once
J: TRBJ2-7
D: NA
V: TRBV7-9
DNA: TGTGCCAGCAGCGGGGACGTCTACGAGCAGTACTTC
CDR3: CASSGDVYEQYF